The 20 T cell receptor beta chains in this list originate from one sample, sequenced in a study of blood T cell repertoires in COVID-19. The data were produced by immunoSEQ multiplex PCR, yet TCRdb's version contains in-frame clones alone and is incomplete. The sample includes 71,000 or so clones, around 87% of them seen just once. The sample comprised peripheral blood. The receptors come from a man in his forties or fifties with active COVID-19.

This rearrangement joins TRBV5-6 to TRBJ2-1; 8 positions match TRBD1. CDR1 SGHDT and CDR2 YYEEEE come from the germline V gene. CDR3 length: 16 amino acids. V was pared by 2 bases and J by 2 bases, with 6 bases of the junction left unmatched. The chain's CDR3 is CASSLLSGGAYNEQFF. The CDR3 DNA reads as TGTGCCAGCAGCTTACTTTCAGGGGGCGCCTACAATGAGCAGTTCTTC.

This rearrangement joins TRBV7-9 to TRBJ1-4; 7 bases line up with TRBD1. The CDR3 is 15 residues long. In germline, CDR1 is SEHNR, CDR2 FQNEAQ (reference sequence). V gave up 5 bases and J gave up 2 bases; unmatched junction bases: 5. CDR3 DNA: TGTGCCAGCAGCCCGACAGGGTTTACTAATGAAAAACTGTTTTTT. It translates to CASSPTGFTNEKLFF.

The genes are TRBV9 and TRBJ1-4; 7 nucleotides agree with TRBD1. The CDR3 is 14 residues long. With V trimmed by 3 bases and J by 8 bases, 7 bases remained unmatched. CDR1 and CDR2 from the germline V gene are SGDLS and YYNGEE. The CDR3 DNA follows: TGTGCCAGCAGCGAAGGGGACAGCCGAGAAAAACTGTTTTTT. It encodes CASSEGDSREKLFF.

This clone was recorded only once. The CDR3 region has the DNA TGTGCCAGCAGTCGCATGGTTCGGGGGACAGATACGCAGTATTTT. Encoded protein: CASSRMVRGTDTQYF. The chain couples TRBV7-8 to TRBJ2-3; D may be TRBD2 (6 bases). Germline CDR1 SGHVS, CDR2 FQNEAQ. This CDR3 is built from 15 residues. V lost 6 bases to trimming and J lost 3 bases, with 16 bases between them. The variable domain in full, completed from reference TRBV7-8 and TRBJ2-3, reads GAGVSQSPRYKVAKRGQDVALRCDPISGHVSLFWYQQALGQGPEFLTYFQNEAQLDKSGLPSDRFFAERPEGSVSTLKIQRTQQEDSAVYLCASSRMVRGTDTQYFGPGTRLTVL.

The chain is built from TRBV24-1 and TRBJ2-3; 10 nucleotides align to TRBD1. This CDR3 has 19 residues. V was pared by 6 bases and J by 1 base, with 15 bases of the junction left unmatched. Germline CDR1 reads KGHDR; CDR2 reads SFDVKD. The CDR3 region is CATSKHLGTGDRGTDTQYF. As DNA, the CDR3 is TGTGCCACCAGTAAACACCTTGGGACAGGGGATAGGGGCACAGATACGCAGTATTTT.

CDR3 bases: TGTGCCAGCAGCCCTACAGCCGGGGCCAACGTCCTGACTTTC. Residues: CASSPTAGANVLTF. This sequence joins TRBV7-3 and TRBJ2-6; D not certain. The germline gives CDR1 SGHTA, CDR2 FQGTGA. The CDR3 has 14 residues. V lost 5 bases, J lost 4 bases, and 9 bases lay in between. Filled out from reference TRBV7-3 and TRBJ2-6, the complete variable domain reads GAGVSQTPSNKVTEKGKYVELRCDPISGHTALYWYRQSLGQGPEFLIYFQGTGAADDSGLPNDRFFAVRPEGSVSTLKIQRTERGDSAVYLCASSPTAGANVLTFGAGSRLTVL.

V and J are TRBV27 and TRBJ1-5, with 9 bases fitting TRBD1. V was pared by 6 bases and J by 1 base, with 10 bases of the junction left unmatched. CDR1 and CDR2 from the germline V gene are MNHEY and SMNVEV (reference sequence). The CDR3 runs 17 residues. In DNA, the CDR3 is TGTGCCAGCAGCCTTCTTGCGGGACAGGGAAGCAATCAGCCCCAGCATTTT. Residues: CASSLLAGQGSNQPQHF.

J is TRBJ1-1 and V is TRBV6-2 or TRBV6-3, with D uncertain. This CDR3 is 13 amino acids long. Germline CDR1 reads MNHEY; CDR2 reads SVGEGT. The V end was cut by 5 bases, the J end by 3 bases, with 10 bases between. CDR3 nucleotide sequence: TGTGCCAGCAGTACAACAGCTTACACTGAAGCTTTCTTT. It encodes CASSTTAYTEAFF.

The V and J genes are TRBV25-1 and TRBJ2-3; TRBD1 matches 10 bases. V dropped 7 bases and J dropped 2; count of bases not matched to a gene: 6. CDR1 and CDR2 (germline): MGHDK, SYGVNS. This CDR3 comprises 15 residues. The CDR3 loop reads CASTGDRGPTDTQYF. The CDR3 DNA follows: TGTGCCAGCACGGGGGACAGGGGTCCCACAGATACGCAGTATTTT. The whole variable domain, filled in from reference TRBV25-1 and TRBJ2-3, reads EADIYQTPRYLVIGTGKKITLECSQTMGHDKMYWYQQDPGMELHLIHYSYGVNSTEKGDLSSESTVSRIRTEHFPLTLESARPSHTSQYLCASTGDRGPTDTQYFGPGTRLTVL.

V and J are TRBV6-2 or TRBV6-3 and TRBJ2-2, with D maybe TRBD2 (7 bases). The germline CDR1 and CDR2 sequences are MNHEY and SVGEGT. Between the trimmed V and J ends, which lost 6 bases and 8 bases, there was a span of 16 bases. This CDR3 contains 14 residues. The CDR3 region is CASSRNREGGELFF. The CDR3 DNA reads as TGTGCCAGCAGCCGCAACAGGGAGGGGGGGGAGCTGTTTTTT.

The CDR3 here is CASSSWDRAGNTIYF. The CDR3 nucleotides are TGTGCCAGCAGCTCCTGGGACAGGGCTGGAAACACCATATATTTT. The V call is TRBV28, the J call TRBJ1-3; 9 bases are shared with TRBD1. The CDR3 consists of 15 residues. Germline V gene sequence: CDR1 MDHEN, CDR2 SYDVKM. Trimming at V came to 6 bases and at J to 2 bases, leaving 5 bases not matched to a gene.

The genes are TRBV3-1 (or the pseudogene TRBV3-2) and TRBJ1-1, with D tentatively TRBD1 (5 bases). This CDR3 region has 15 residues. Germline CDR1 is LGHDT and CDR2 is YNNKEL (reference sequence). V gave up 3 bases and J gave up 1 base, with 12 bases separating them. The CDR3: CASSHGGTANTEAFF. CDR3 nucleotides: TGTGCCAGCAGCCATGGTGGGACTGCGAACACTGAAGCTTTCTTT.

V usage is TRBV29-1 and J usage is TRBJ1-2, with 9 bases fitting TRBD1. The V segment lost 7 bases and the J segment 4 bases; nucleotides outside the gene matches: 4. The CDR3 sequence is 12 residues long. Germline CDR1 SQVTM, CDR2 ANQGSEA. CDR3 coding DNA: TGCAGCGGAAGGACAGGGGCCTATGGCTACACCTTC. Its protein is CSGRTGAYGYTF.

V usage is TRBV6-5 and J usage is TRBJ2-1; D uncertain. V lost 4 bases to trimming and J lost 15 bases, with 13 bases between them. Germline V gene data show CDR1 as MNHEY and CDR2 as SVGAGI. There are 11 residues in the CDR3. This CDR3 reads CASSSGLRRFF. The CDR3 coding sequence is TGTGCCAGCAGTTCCGGGTTAAGAAGGTTCTTC.

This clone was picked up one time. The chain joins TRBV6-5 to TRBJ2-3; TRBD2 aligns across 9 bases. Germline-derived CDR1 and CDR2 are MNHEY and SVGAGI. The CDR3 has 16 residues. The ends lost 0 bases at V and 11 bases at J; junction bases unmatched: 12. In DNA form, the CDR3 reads TGTGCCAGCAGTTACTCAGCGGGAGGAGGGGGACGTGGGCAGTATTTT. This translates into CASSYSAGGGGRGQYF.

Here the CDR3 reads CASSLAGGGTDTQYF. The CDR3, as DNA: TGCGCCAGCAGCCTAGCGGGGGGCGGCACAGATACGCAGTATTTT. The chain employs TRBV4-1 and TRBJ2-3; 10 positions agree with TRBD2. Germline V gene lookup returns CDR1 MGHRA and CDR2 YSYEKL. V trimming: 4 bases; J trimming: 1 base; junction bases outside the gene matches: 2. The CDR3 is 15 amino acids.

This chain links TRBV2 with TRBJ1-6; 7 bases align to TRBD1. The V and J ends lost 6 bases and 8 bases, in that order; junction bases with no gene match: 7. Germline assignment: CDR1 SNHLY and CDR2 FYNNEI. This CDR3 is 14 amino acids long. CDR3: CASRPRDSYSPLHF. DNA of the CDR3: TGTGCCAGCAGGCCAAGGGACAGCTATTCACCCCTCCACTTT. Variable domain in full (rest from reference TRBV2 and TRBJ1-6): EPEVTQTPSHQVTQMGQEVILRCVPISNHLYFYWYRQILGQKVEFLVSFYNNEISEKSEIFDDQFSVERPDGSNFTLKIRSTKLEDSAMYFCASRPRDSYSPLHFGNGTRLTVT.

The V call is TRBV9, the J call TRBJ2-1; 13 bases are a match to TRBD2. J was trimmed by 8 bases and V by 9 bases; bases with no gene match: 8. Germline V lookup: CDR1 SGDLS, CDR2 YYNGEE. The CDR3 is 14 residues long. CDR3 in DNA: TGTGCCACGGCCCTGGGGACTAGCGGGGATGAGCAGTTCTTC. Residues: CATALGTSGDEQFF.

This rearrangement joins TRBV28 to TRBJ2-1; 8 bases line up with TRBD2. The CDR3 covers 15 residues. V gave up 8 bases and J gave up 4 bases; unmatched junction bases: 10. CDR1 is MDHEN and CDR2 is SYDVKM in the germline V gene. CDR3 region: CASSVWSGSYNEQFF. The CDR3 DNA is TGTGCCAGCTCAGTTTGGAGCGGGAGTTACAATGAGCAGTTCTTC.

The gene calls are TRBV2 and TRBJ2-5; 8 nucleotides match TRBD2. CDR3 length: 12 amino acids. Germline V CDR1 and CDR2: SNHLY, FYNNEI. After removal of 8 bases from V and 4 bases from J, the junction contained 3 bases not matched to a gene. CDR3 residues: CASAGGRETQYF. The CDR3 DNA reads TGTGCCAGCGCGGGGGGAAGAGAGACCCAGTACTTC.